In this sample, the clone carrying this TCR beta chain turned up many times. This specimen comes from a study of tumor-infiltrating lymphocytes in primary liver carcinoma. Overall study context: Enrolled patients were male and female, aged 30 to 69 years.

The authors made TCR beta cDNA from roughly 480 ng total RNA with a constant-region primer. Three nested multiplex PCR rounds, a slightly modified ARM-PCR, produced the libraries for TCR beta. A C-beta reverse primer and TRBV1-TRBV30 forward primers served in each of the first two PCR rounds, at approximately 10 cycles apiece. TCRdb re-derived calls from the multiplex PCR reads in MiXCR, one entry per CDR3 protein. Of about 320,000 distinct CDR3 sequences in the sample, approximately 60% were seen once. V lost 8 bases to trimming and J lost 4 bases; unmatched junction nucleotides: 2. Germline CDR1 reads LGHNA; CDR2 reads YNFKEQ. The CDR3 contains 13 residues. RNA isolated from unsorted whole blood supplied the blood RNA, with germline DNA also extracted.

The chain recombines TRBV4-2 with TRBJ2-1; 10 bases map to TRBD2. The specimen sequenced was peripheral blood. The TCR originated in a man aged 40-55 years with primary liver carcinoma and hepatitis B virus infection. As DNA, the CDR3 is TGTGCCAGCGGGACTAGCGAGTACAATGAGCAGTTCTTC. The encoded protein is CASGTSEYNEQFF.